Listed here are 25 T cell receptor beta chains from one sample, sequenced in a study of identical twins. TCRdb re-analysed the 5' RACE reads in MiXCR, keeping a single row per CDR3 protein. The repertoire holds 500,000 to 650,000 distinct CDR3 sequences, with about 7.6% as singletons. This same sample was also taken into another study, of yellow fever vaccine responses in identical twins.

The specimen sequenced was PBMCs. The receptors stem from a woman aged 18-29 years in good health.

The rearrangement uses TRBV27 and TRBJ2-5; 7 bases are shared with TRBD2. CDR3 length: 13 residues. Per germline, CDR1 MNHEY and CDR2 SMNVEV (reference sequence). V was clipped by 8 bases and J by 4 bases; unmatched bases: 7. The CDR3 is CASRPGLIETQYF. The CDR3, as DNA: TGTGCCAGCCGTCCGGGACTAATAGAGACCCAGTACTTC.

V and J are TRBV20-1 and TRBJ2-3, with D perhaps given as TRBD1 or TRBD2 (6 bases each). Per the germline V gene, CDR1 is DFQATT and CDR2 is SNEGSKA (reference sequence). The CDR3 spans 14 residues. V was clipped by 1 base and J by 2 bases, with 10 bases between them. Written as DNA, the CDR3 is TGCAGTGCTAGAGTGGGGGGCTACACAGATACGCAGTATTTT. Translated, it gives CSARVGGYTDTQYF.

The chain's CDR3 is CAIRDIGSPDGYTF. CDR3 sequence (DNA): TGTGCCATCCGGGACATAGGGTCTCCCGATGGCTACACCTTC. The V gene is TRBV27, the J gene TRBJ1-2, with D maybe TRBD1 (6 bases). Trimming shortened V by 10 bases and J by 6 bases, and 21 bases separated the two germline ends. This CDR3 has 14 residues. Germline V lookup: CDR1 MNHEY, CDR2 SMNVEV (reference sequence).

This clonotype was counted at least ten times. V and J are TRBV20-1 and TRBJ2-1; 9 positions agree with TRBD2. J lost 4 bases, V lost 1 base, and 11 bases had no gene match. The CDR3 is 17 amino acids. Germline V CDR1 and CDR2: DFQATT, SNEGSKA (reference sequence). The CDR3 region is CSARGGSGGTFYNEQFF. Written as DNA, the CDR3 is TGCAGTGCTAGAGGAGGTAGCGGGGGAACTTTTTACAATGAGCAGTTCTTC.

This clonotype occurred a few times. The gene calls are TRBV3-1 and TRBJ1-5, with D possibly TRBD1 on 5 matching bases. Per germline, CDR1 LGHDT and CDR2 YNNKEL (reference sequence). The CDR3 contains 18 residues. Trimming removed 1 base at V and 9 bases at J, with 25 bases between. For the CDR3, the DNA is TGTGCCAGCAGCCAAGGTAGGGGCGAAGGTAAAGGATATCGGCCCCAGCATTTT. It codes for CASSQGRGEGKGYRPQHF.

This rearrangement joins TRBV5-6 to TRBJ2-3; 7 positions agree with TRBD1. Germline CDR1 reads SGHDT; CDR2 reads YYEEEE. Germline trimming cut 3 bases from V and 4 bases from J; bases unmatched to any gene: 8. CDR3 length: 15 residues. CDR3 bases: TGTGCCAGCAGCTCCGGAGACAGGGTGTCAGATACGCAGTATTTT. It translates to CASSSGDRVSDTQYF.

This clonotype was found many times. This chain links TRBV20-1 with TRBJ2-2; 8 positions match TRBD1. Germline V gene data show CDR1 as DFQATT and CDR2 as SNEGSKA (reference sequence). The CDR3 covers 13 residues. V shed 4 bases, J shed 3 bases, and the junction held 1 base outside the gene matches. The CDR3 region is CSANRGDTGELFF. Here the CDR3 DNA reads TGCAGTGCTAACAGGGGGGACACCGGGGAGCTGTTTTTT.

This clonotype came up a few times. The chain recombines TRBV12-3 or TRBV12-4 with TRBJ2-2; 13 bases fit TRBD2. Trimming at V came to 5 bases and at J to 8 bases, leaving 5 bases not matched to a gene. The CDR3 is 15 residues long. CDR3 region: CASSPGTSGEGELFF. CDR3 DNA: TGTGCCAGCAGTCCGGGGACTAGCGGGGAGGGGGAGCTGTTTTTT.

The J gene is TRBJ2-3, the V gene TRBV12-3 or TRBV12-4, with D maybe TRBD1 (6 bases). With 11 bases removed from V and 0 bases from J, the gap between germline ends came to 27 bases. The CDR3 has 18 residues. This CDR3 reads CAFCLTGSVSFSTDTQYF. Here the CDR3 DNA reads TGTGCCTTCTGTTTAACAGGGTCTGTCAGCTTCAGCACAGATACGCAGTATTTT.

The V call is TRBV6-1, the J call TRBJ2-1; a possible D gene is TRBD2 (5 bases). V lost 6 bases and J 2 bases, leaving 17 bases between the germline ends. Germline-derived CDR1 and CDR2 are MNHNS and SASEGT. This CDR3 is built from 16 residues. Here the CDR3 reads CASSATGIPPYNEQFF. The CDR3 nucleotides read TGTGCCAGCAGCGCAACCGGGATCCCCCCCTACAATGAGCAGTTCTTC.

This clonotype was counted a few times. The chain employs TRBV3-1 and TRBJ1-6, with 7 bases matching TRBD1. Unmatched junction bases numbered 13, after V lost 1 base and J lost 10 bases. CDR3 length equals 17 residues. Looked up from germline, CDR1 is LGHDT and CDR2 is YNNKEL (reference sequence). CDR3 nucleotide sequence: TGTGCCAGCAGCCAAGGGGCTTGGGGACAGAGAACCTCACCCCTCCACTTT. This sequence encodes CASSQGAWGQRTSPLHF.

This clonotype came up a few times. The chain is built from TRBV4-1 and TRBJ2-3; TRBD2 is a possible D gene (6 bases). V was clipped by 0 bases and J by 0 bases, with 7 bases between them. The length of the CDR3 is 15 residues. Per germline, CDR1 MGHRA and CDR2 YSYEKL. The CDR3 here is CASSQESGSTDTQYF. The CDR3 bases are TGCGCCAGCAGCCAAGAAAGCGGGAGCACAGATACGCAGTATTTT.

The chain carries TRBV6-6 and TRBJ2-7; possible D gene TRBD2, 6 bases. Trimming took 4 bases from V and 7 from J, leaving 14 bases between them. Germline CDR1 reads MNHNY; CDR2 reads SVGAGI (reference sequence). The CDR3 spans 13 residues. The chain's CDR3 is CASSFTGVGEQYV. The CDR3 DNA sequence: TGTGCCAGCAGTTTCACGGGGGTGGGGGAGCAGTACGTC.

This clonotype came up many times. The gene calls are TRBV7-9 and TRBJ2-1; D remains unclear. Trimming shortened V by 5 bases and J by 3 bases, and 8 bases separated the two germline ends. The CDR3 consists of 13 residues. Germline lookup yields CDR1 SEHNR and CDR2 FQNEAQ (reference sequence). The CDR3 sequence: CASSPMGYNEQFF. CDR3 DNA sequence: TGTGCCAGCAGCCCAATGGGCTACAATGAGCAGTTCTTC.

The chain carries TRBV2 and TRBJ2-7; D gene uncertain. The V end was cut by 2 bases, the J end by 2 bases, with 13 bases between. Germline V gene lookup returns CDR1 SNHLY and CDR2 FYNNEI. This CDR3 is 15 amino acids long. CDR3 DNA: TGTGCCAGCAGTGAATCTGGAACCCTAACCTACGAGCAGTACTTC. Protein: CASSESGTLTYEQYF. The full variable domain, its missing parts supplied by reference TRBV2 and TRBJ2-7, is EPEVTQTPSHQVTQMGQEVILRCVPISNHLYFYWYRQILGQKVEFLVSFYNNEISEKSEIFDDQFSVERPDGSNFTLKIRSTKLEDSAMYFCASSESGTLTYEQYFGPGTRLTVT.

The V call is TRBV12-3 or TRBV12-4, the J call TRBJ2-7; a possible D gene is TRBD1 (6 bases). The CDR3 length is 14 residues. V lost 7 bases and J 2 bases, leaving 15 bases between the germline ends. The CDR3 DNA sequence: TGTGCCAGCATGCCCGGGACACCGACCTACGAGCAGTACTTC. This gives the protein CASMPGTPTYEQYF.

There are a few counts of this clonotype. The chain combines TRBV20-1 with TRBJ2-5; the D gene is possibly TRBD2 (6 bases). Trimming took off 4 bases at V and 4 bases at J, with 13 bases between the two ends. This CDR3 is 13 amino acids long. The germline gives CDR1 DFQATT, CDR2 SNEGSKA (reference sequence). DNA of the CDR3: TGCAGTGCTACCCTAGGAGGGGTAGAGACCCAGTACTTC. Its translation is CSATLGGVETQYF.

This chain links TRBV7-8 with TRBJ2-4; possibly TRBD1 for D (5 bases). V was trimmed by 5 bases and J by 1 base, leaving 18 bases between them. Germline lookup yields CDR1 SGHVS and CDR2 FQNEAQ. The CDR3 extends over 17 amino acids. CDR3 residues: CASSAPGPGWAKNIQYF. CDR3 sequence (DNA): TGTGCCAGCAGCGCCCCAGGGCCCGGATGGGCCAAAAACATTCAGTACTTC.

V usage is TRBV15 and J usage is TRBJ2-1; 8 nucleotides line up with TRBD2. V dropped 0 bases and J dropped 5; count of bases not matched to a gene: 9. Germline CDR1 reads LNHNV; CDR2 reads YYDKDF (reference sequence). This CDR3 comprises 17 residues. The CDR3 DNA reads TGTGCCACCAGCAGAGATTGGCTAGCGGGCGGCCACAATGAGCAGTTCTTC. Translation: CATSRDWLAGGHNEQFF.

This clonotype was seen ten or more times. The chain recombines TRBV15 with TRBJ1-3, with D possibly being TRBD1 (5 bases). The CDR3 length is 14 residues. Germline CDR1 LNHNV, CDR2 YYDKDF (reference sequence). V lost 1 base, J lost 8 bases, and 12 bases lay in between. CDR3 bases: TGTGCCACCAGCAGAGGGGAAGGGGTAGACACCATATATTTT. This translates into CATSRGEGVDTIYF.

This clonotype came up many times. V gene TRBV9 combines with J gene TRBJ1-2; D gene unclear. Germline V gives CDR1 SGDLS, CDR2 YYNGEE. V was pared by 1 base and J by 2 bases, with 0 bases between. The CDR3 sequence is 11 residues long. The chain's CDR3 is CASSVNYGYTF. CDR3 DNA sequence: TGTGCCAGCAGCGTAAACTATGGCTACACCTTC.

This clonotype was recorded a few times. This chain uses TRBV2 with TRBJ2-3, with 9 bases identical to TRBD2. V shed 7 bases and J 6 bases; nucleotides not matched to a gene: 11. The germline V gene encodes CDR1 SNHLY and CDR2 FYNNEI. CDR3 length: 15 amino acids. CDR3 nucleotides: TGTGCCAGCACTTATTTAGCGGGGGCCGGGGATACGCAGTATTTT. The encoded protein is CASTYLAGAGDTQYF.

In its sample, this clonotype was seen many times. V and J are TRBV5-1 and TRBJ2-7; a possible D gene is TRBD2 (6 bases). Germline loops: CDR1 SGHRS, CDR2 YFSETQ. This CDR3 is built from 14 residues. V lost 2 bases, J lost 2 bases, and 11 bases lay in between. CDR3 in amino acids: CASSLLGGTYEQYV. CDR3 coding DNA: TGCGCCAGCAGCTTACTCGGGGGAACCTACGAGCAGTACGTC.

This clonotype was seen a few times. The V and J genes are TRBV7-2 and TRBJ2-3; D is undetermined. The CDR3 extends over 14 amino acids. Germline CDR1 is SGHTA and CDR2 is FQGNSA. V dropped 0 bases and J dropped 1 base, with 5 bases sitting between them. This CDR3 reads CASSLAWRTDTQYF. The CDR3 DNA reads TGTGCCAGCAGCTTAGCCTGGCGCACAGATACGCAGTATTTT.

This clonotype was observed at least ten times. The V gene is TRBV2, the J gene TRBJ2-4; 7 bases map to TRBD1. The CDR3 runs to 16 residues. The germline V gene has CDR1 SNHLY and CDR2 FYNNEI. Unmatched junction bases numbered 11, after V lost 3 bases and J lost 6 bases. In nucleotides, the CDR3 is TGTGCCAGCAGTGAGCAAGGACAGGAAGGCTTAAACATTCAGTACTTC. Its protein is CASSEQGQEGLNIQYF. The whole variable domain, remainder taken from reference TRBV2 and TRBJ2-4, is EPEVTQTPSHQVTQMGQEVILRCVPISNHLYFYWYRQILGQKVEFLVSFYNNEISEKSEIFDDQFSVERPDGSNFTLKIRSTKLEDSAMYFCASSEQGQEGLNIQYFGAGTRLSVL.